The 14 T cell receptor beta chains below all came from one sample that was sequenced in a study of shared clonotypes between healthy human individuals. The protocol was immunoSEQ multiplex PCR, while the TCRdb copy is restricted to in-frame clones and leaves out a portion. The sample consists of 1.5 million to 1.9 million clones, roughly 98% of them appearing once. Sequencing was done on a sample of naive CD4+ T cells sorted from blood. Noted subset: CD45RA+ positively selected. The receptors come from a man in his thirties or forties in good health.

The genes are TRBV7-9 and TRBJ2-1, with a weak D call TRBD2 (5 bases). Germline V gives CDR1 SEHNR, CDR2 FQNEAQ (reference sequence). The CDR3 is 18 residues long. The V and J ends lost 5 bases and 7 bases respectively, with 27 bases between them. The CDR3 DNA sequence: TGTGCCAGCAGCCAAAACCAGCGGTCCCACGGGGAAACAAATGAGCAGTTCTTC. Residues: CASSQNQRSHGETNEQFF.

The chain is built from TRBV10-1 and TRBJ2-7; 9 bases align to TRBD2. Germline assignment: CDR1 WNHNN and CDR2 SYGVQD (reference sequence). V shed 4 bases, J shed 7 bases, and the junction held 8 bases outside the gene matches. The CDR3 covers 14 residues. The CDR3 DNA is TGCGCCAGCAGTGTGTTGCGGGAGGGCCTTGAGCAGTACTTC. Translating gives CASSVLREGLEQYF.

The chain links TRBV4-2 to TRBJ1-2, with D tentatively TRBD1 (6 bases). CDR3 size: 14 residues. V shed 0 bases and J shed 7 bases, with 12 bases lying between them. Germline CDR1 LGHNA, CDR2 YNFKEQ. DNA for the CDR3: TGTGCCAGCAGCCAAGAGGAAGGGGGAATTGGCTACACCTTC. Its translation: CASSQEEGGIGYTF.

The genes are TRBV27 and TRBJ2-1, with TRBD1 matching over 10 bases. Germline values: CDR1 MNHEY, CDR2 SMNVEV (reference sequence). The CDR3 loop spans 16 amino acids. J lost 7 bases, V lost 5 bases, and 11 bases had no gene match. CDR3 amino acids: CASSRGWGQGLNEQFF. CDR3 nucleotide sequence: TGTGCCAGCAGTCGGGGGTGGGGACAGGGGTTGAATGAGCAGTTCTTC.

The chain employs TRBV6-6 and TRBJ2-2; TRBD1 agrees at 7 bases. V trimming: 10 bases; J trimming: 2 bases; junction bases outside the gene matches: 10. Per germline, CDR1 MNHNY and CDR2 SVGAGI (reference sequence). The CDR3 is made up of 15 amino acids. The CDR3 reads CAIRRGQRNTGELFF. In nucleotides, the CDR3 is TGTGCCATCCGAAGGGGACAGAGAAACACCGGGGAGCTGTTTTTT.

V usage is TRBV27 and J usage is TRBJ2-7; 10 bases are shared with TRBD1. Trimming cost V 1 base and J 6 bases; bases outside gene matches: 3. Germline V gene sequence: CDR1 MNHEY, CDR2 SMNVEV (reference sequence). The CDR3 length is 14 residues. The CDR3 protein is CASSLWDRGREQYF. The CDR3 nucleotides read TGTGCCAGCAGTTTATGGGACAGGGGCCGCGAGCAGTACTTC.

The rearrangement joins TRBV7-8 to TRBJ2-1, with D perhaps given as TRBD1 or TRBD2 (5 bases each). Deletions cut 1 base from V and 1 base from J, with 11 bases between. Germline V gives CDR1 SGHVS, CDR2 FQNEAQ. The CDR3 loop spans 16 amino acids. In DNA form, the CDR3 reads TGTGCCAGCAGCTTAGGCCGGGACCTATCCTACAATGAGCAGTTCTTC. Its translation: CASSLGRDLSYNEQFF.

V and J are TRBV4-1 and TRBJ1-3; no definite D call. The germline gives CDR1 MGHRA, CDR2 YSYEKL. The CDR3 totals 15 residues. Trimming removed 2 bases from V and 4 bases from J, with 12 bases in between. The CDR3 nucleotides are TGCGCCAGCAGCCAACCTGACCCGGGAGGAAACACCATATATTTT. Translated, it gives CASSQPDPGGNTIYF.

The count of this clone is one. The gene calls are TRBV28 and TRBJ1-1, with no clear D. Trimming took 4 bases from V and 4 from J, leaving 13 bases between them. The CDR3 has 14 residues. Germline CDR1 reads MDHEN; CDR2 reads SYDVKM. The CDR3 coding sequence is TGTGCCAGCAGTTACAGACAACGGGCCACTGAAGCTTTCTTT. As protein: CASSYRQRATEAFF. Combining the CDR3 with reference TRBV28 and TRBJ1-1 gives the whole variable domain DVKVTQSSRYLVKRTGEKVFLECVQDMDHENMFWYRQDPGLGLRLIYFSYDVKMKEKGDIPEGYSVSREKKERFSLILESASTNQTSMYLCASSYRQRATEAFFGQGTRLTVV.

This chain joins TRBV14 and TRBJ1-2; D may be TRBD1 (6 bases). Per germline, CDR1 SGHDN and CDR2 FVKESK. Trimming removed 4 bases from V and 5 bases from J, with 14 bases in between. The CDR3 contains 14 residues. As DNA, the CDR3 is TGTGCCAGCAGCCCGACAGGAACTGGGTATGGCTACACCTTC. It codes for CASSPTGTGYGYTF.

This chain's CDR3 is CASSARTGVDGYTF. DNA of the CDR3: TGTGCCAGCAGCGCACGAACAGGGGTGGATGGCTACACCTTC. This chain connects TRBV27 to TRBJ1-2; 7 bases are a match to TRBD1. Germline CDR1 MNHEY, CDR2 SMNVEV (reference sequence). The CDR3 length is 14 residues. J was trimmed by 6 bases and V by 6 bases; bases with no gene match: 10.

This clone was seen once. The rearrangement joins TRBV7-9 to TRBJ2-3; D not certain. The V end lost 3 bases, the J end lost 0 bases, and 7 bases lay between the germline ends. The CDR3 consists of 14 residues. CDR1 is SEHNR and CDR2 is FQNEAQ in the germline V gene (reference sequence). The DNA of the CDR3 is TGTGCCAGCAGCTTCGAGGTTAGCACAGATACGCAGTATTTT. Amino acids: CASSFEVSTDTQYF.

The V and J genes are TRBV9 and TRBJ2-1; 10 bases fit TRBD1. CDR3 length: 17 amino acids. V lost 4 bases to trimming and J lost 6 bases; unmatched junction nucleotides: 13. Germline CDR1 is SGDLS and CDR2 is YYNGEE. The CDR3 DNA is TGTGCCAGCAGCCTATCGGGGACAGGGGCTAGCTTCAATGAGCAGTTCTTC. It codes for CASSLSGTGASFNEQFF. The full variable domain, its missing parts supplied by reference TRBV9 and TRBJ2-1, is DSGVTQTPKHLITATGQRVTLRCSPRSGDLSVYWYQQSLDQGLQFLIQYYNGEERAKGNILERFSAQQFPDLHSELNLSSLELGDSALYFCASSLSGTGASFNEQFFGPGTRLTVL.

The sample holds one count of this clone. V and J are TRBV5-1 and TRBJ2-7; no clear D. Germline V CDR1 and CDR2: SGHRS, YFSETQ. Trimming took off 0 bases at V and 3 bases at J, with 10 bases between the two ends. This CDR3 has 14 amino acids. The chain's CDR3 is CASSLAAGNYEQYF. CDR3 DNA sequence: TGCGCCAGCAGCTTGGCCGCCGGAAACTACGAGCAGTACTTC.